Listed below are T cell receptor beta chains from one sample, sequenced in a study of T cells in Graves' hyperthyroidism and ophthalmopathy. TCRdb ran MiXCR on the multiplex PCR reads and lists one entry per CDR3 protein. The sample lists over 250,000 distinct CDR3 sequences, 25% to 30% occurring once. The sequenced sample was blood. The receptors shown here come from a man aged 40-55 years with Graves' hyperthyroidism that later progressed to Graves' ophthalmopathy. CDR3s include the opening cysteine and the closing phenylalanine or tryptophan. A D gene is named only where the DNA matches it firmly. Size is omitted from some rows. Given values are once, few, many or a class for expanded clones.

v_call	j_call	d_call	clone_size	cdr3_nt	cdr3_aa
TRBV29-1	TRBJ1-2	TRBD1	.	TGCAGCGTTGTGACAGGGCACTATGGCTACACCTTC	CSVVTGHYGYTF
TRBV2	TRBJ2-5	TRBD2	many	TGTGCCAGCAGTGAATCGGGACTCGTCAGGGAGGGGACCCAGTACTTC	CASSESGLVREGTQYF
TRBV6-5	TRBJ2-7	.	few	TGTGCCAGCAGTTATGCGGCCTCCTACGAGCAGTACTTC	CASSYAASYEQYF
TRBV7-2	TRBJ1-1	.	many	TGTGCCAGCAGCGACTTTTACACTGAAGCTTTCTTT	CASSDFYTEAFF
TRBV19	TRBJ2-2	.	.	TGTGCCAGTAGTATTTTGGCGGGTACAAACACCGGGGAGCTGTTTTTT	CASSILAGTNTGELFF
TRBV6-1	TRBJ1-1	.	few	TGTGCCAGCAGTGAGGACCCAGGGAACACTGAAGCTTTCTTT	CASSEDPGNTEAFF
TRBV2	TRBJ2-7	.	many	TGTGCCAGCAGTGATGACGGTGAAGCCTACGAGCAGTACTTC	CASSDDGEAYEQYF
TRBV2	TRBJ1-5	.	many	TGTGCCAGCAGTTTTTCGGTCCCCTATCAGCCCCAGCATTTT	CASSFSVPYQPQHF
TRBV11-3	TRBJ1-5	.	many	TGTGCCAGCAGCGAGACCGCTGACAGAGGCTGGAATCAGCCCCAGCATTTT	CASSETADRGWNQPQHF
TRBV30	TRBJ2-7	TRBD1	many	TGTGCCTGGAGCCGGGACAGGGTCAACGAGCAGTACTTC	CAWSRDRVNEQYF
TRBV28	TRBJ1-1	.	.	TGTGCCAGCAGTCCCTCACAGGGTGTCACTGAAGCTTTCTTT	CASSPSQGVTEAFF
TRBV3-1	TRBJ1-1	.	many	TGTGCCAGCAGCCCCCGGGAGGGGGGACCCCCCGCTTCGGCTTTCTTT	CASSPREGGPPASAFF
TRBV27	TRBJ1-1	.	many	TGTGCCAGCAGTTTATGGAGGACGAACACTGAAGCTTTCTTT	CASSLWRTNTEAFF
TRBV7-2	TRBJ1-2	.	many	TGTGCCAGCAGCGCCCGGAGGCAGGGAAGCTATGGCTACACCTTC	CASSARRQGSYGYTF
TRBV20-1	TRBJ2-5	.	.	TGCAGTGCTAGCCGAAAAAAAGAGACCCAGTACTTC	CSASRKKETQYF
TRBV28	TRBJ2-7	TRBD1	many	TGTGCCAGCAGTTCCCCGGGACAGGGTGGGCTCGAGCAGTACTTC	CASSSPGQGGLEQYF
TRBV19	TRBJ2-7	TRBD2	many	TGTGCCAGTAGTATAGAAACTAGCGGATTCCTCTACGAGCAGTACTTC	CASSIETSGFLYEQYF
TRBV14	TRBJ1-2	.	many	TGTGCCAGCAGCCAAATGAACTATGGCTACACCTTC	CASSQMNYGYTF
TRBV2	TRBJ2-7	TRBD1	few	TGTGCCAGCGTTTGGACAGGGACGTACGAGCAGTACTTC	CASVWTGTYEQYF
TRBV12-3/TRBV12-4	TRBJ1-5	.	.	TGTGCCAGCAGGGGACTGGGGATAAATCAGCCCCAGCATTTT	CASRGLGINQPQHF
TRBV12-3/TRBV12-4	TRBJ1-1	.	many	TGTGCCGGGAGTATTACAGGGAACACTGAAGCTTTCTTT	CAGSITGNTEAFF
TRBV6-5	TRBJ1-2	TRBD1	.	TGTGCCGGCAGTTACTCGGGCAGGGGGAATGGCTACACCTTC	CAGSYSGRGNGYTF
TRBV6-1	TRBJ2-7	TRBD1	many	TGTGCCAGCAGCCCCAGGGGGACAGGGGGCCCCGAGCAGTACTTC	CASSPRGTGGPEQYF
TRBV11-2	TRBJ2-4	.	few	TGTGCCAGCAGCTTGGGTCTAGGAAGAGAGGCCAAAAACATTCAGTACTTC	CASSLGLGREAKNIQYF
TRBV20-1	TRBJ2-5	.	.	TGCAGTGCTAGGACAGTCCTGGGGGAGACCCAGTACTTC	CSARTVLGETQYF
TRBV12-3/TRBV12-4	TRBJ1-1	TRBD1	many	TGTGCCAGCAGTTCCCTGGGACAGATGAACACTGAAGCTTTCTTT	CASSSLGQMNTEAFF
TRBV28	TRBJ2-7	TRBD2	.	TGTGCCAGCAGTGATCGGCGGGAGCCCCGATACGAGCAGTACTTC	CASSDRREPRYEQYF
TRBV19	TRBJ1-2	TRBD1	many	TGTGCCAGTAGTGGCCGGGACAGGGGCTATGGCTACACCTTC	CASSGRDRGYGYTF
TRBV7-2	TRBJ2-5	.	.	TGTGCCAGCAGCTTGGACAGCGGCGGGGAGACCCAGTACTTC	CASSLDSGGETQYF
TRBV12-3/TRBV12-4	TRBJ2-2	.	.	TGTGCCAGCACTCACACCCCGAACACCGGGGAGCTGTTTTTT	CASTHTPNTGELFF
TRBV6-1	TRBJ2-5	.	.	TGTGCCAGCAGTGAGGGGATGGTGGGCCAAGAGACCCAGTACTTC	CASSEGMVGQETQYF
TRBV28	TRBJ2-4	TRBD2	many	TGTGCCAGCAGTTCGAGACTAGCGGGAGGGGGGCCCTTTTTGAACATTCAGTACTTC	CASSSRLAGGGPFLNIQYF
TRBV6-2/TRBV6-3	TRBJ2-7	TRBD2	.	TGTGCCAGCAGTTACAGAGCGGGAGGGCCCGGGGAGCAGTACTTC	CASSYRAGGPGEQYF
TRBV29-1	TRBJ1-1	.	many	TGCAGCGCGATAACAGCAATGAACACTGAAGCTTTCTTT	CSAITAMNTEAFF
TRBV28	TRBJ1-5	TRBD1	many	TGTGCCAGCAGGCGACAGGGGGTAGAACCCCAGCATTTT	CASRRQGVEPQHF
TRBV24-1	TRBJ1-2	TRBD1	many	TGTGCCACCAGTGATTTGTCCCCAGGGGGCGAGGCTGGCTACACCTTC	CATSDLSPGGEAGYTF
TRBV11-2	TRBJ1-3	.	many	TGTGCCAGCAGCTTATATGTGGGGATCTCTGGAAACACCATATATTTT	CASSLYVGISGNTIYF
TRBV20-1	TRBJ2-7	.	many	TGCAGTGCTAGAATCCGCGCAGGGACGGTCCACGAGCAGTACTTC	CSARIRAGTVHEQYF
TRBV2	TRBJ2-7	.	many	TGTGCCAGTTGTCGGGATCGGGGGCACGAGCAGTACTTC	CASCRDRGHEQYF
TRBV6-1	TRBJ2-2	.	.	TGTGCCAGCAGCGGGATCACCGGGGAGCTGTTTTTT	CASSGITGELFF
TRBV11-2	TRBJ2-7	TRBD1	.	TGTGCCAGCAGCTTCCGACCGGGACAGGCGCTCTACGAGCAGTACTTC	CASSFRPGQALYEQYF
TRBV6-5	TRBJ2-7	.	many	TGTGCCAGCAGTTACTCGTGGGCGCGCCCCACCTACGAGCAGTACTTC	CASSYSWARPTYEQYF
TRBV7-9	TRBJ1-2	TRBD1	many	TGTGCCAGCAGCTCGGGACAGGGGTTCGATATCTATGGCTACACCTTC	CASSSGQGFDIYGYTF
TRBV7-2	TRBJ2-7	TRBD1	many	TGTGCCAGCAGCGACTACCCGGGACAGATTTACGAGCAGTACTTC	CASSDYPGQIYEQYF
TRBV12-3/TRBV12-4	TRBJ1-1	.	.	TGTGCCAGCAGATCAGGAGCACTCGAAGCTTTCTTT	CASRSGALEAFF
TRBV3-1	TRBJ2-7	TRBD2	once	TGTGCCAGCAGCCATCCAGGACTAGCGGGCCCGGGGGGGAACTACGAGCAGTACTTC	CASSHPGLAGPGGNYEQYF
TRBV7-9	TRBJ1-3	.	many	TGTGCCAGCAGCTTAGCGCGGGCAGACGGAAACACCATATATTTT	CASSLARADGNTIYF
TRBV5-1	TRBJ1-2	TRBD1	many	TGCGCCAGCAGCCCAGGCTCAGGGGGTACAGCCGACTCGAACTATGGCTACACCTTC	CASSPGSGGTADSNYGYTF
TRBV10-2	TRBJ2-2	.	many	TGCGCCAGCAGCGGACGGATCAACACCGGGGAGCTGTTTTTT	CASSGRINTGELFF
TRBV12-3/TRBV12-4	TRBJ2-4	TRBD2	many	TGTGCCAGCAGCCTCCGGGTAGCGGGGTCCTTTCACATTCAGTACTTC	CASSLRVAGSFHIQYF
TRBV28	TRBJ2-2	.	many	TGTGCCATAACCCGGAGGGCTGGGAACGCCGGGGAGCTGTTTTTT	CAITRRAGNAGELFF
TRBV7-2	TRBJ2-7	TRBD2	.	TGTGCCAGCAGCTTTAGTGCACCGGGACTAGCGGGAGGGCTCTACGAGCAGTACTTC	CASSFSAPGLAGGLYEQYF
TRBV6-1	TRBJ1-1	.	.	TGTGCCAGCAGTGAATTGGCAGGGGAACCTTTCTTT	CASSELAGEPFF
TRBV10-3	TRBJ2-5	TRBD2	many	TGTGCCATCAGTGGATTAGCGGGAGTGTCGGAGACCCAGTACTTC	CAISGLAGVSETQYF
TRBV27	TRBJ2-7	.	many	TGTGCCAGCAGTTTAACGGGGAGCCCCTACTACGAGCAGTACTTC	CASSLTGSPYYEQYF